This T cell receptor (beta chain) was sequenced in a study of OX40 agonist ivuxolimab in advanced cancers. Findings and caveats of the study: Blood T cells, both CD4+ and CD8+, expanded clonally by week 6 at 0.1 to 3.0 mg/kg.

V lost 0 bases and J lost 3; bases outside the gene matches: 3. Germline CDR1 is MGHRA and CDR2 is YSYEKL. The CDR3 totals 16 residues. On this clone itself: Antigen: not known.

Generated by immunoSEQ multiplex PCR, the TCRdb table keeps only in-frame clones and is missing some. The sample lists 24,000 or so clones; 60% to 80% were seen once. Sequencing used CD4+ or CD8+ T cells sorted from blood, obtained in a trial of the OX40 agonist ivuxolimab. This TCR was sampled from an adult with an advanced solid tumor such as melanoma, head and neck, liver or kidney cancer. V usage is TRBV4-1 and J usage is TRBJ2-1; 9 positions match TRBD2. The CDR3 loop reads CASSQDPRGGYNEQFF. In nucleotides, the CDR3 is TGCGCCAGCAGCCAAGATCCGCGGGGGGGCTACAATGAGCAGTTCTTC.